These T cell receptor beta chains were read from a single sample in a study of CD8 T cells in ankylosing spondylitis. TCRdb passed the 5' RACE reads through MiXCR, listing each CDR3 protein once. The table records approximately 340,000 distinct CDR3 sequences, roughly 14% of them present only once. The sample taken for sequencing was blood, either unsorted or a sorted T cell fraction (not recorded which). The receptors were sampled from a male donor with ankylosing spondylitis or in good health (not recorded which). Both conserved end residues are part of each CDR3. Each record gives: V gene, D gene, clone size, J gene, CDR3 protein, CDR3 DNA. The D gene is left open where the match is weak. Rows give clone size only sometimes, using once, few, many, or a class for an expanded clone.

TRBV20-1,NA,NA,TRBJ1-2,CSEGSLGGYTF,TGCAGTGAGGGGTCTCTAGGTGGCTACACCTTC
TRBV6-1,TRBD1,NA,TRBJ1-1,CASSGQGTKSAFF,TGTGCCAGCAGTGGACAGGGGACGAAGAGCGCTTTCTTT
TRBV5-1,TRBD1,few,TRBJ1-4,CASSERQGQKLFF,TGCGCCAGCAGCGAACGACAGGGACAAAAACTGTTTTTT
TRBV18,NA,NA,TRBJ2-7,CASSPSAGRTIEQYF,TGTGCCAGCTCACCATCGGCAGGGAGGACGATCGAGCAGTACTTC
TRBV20-1,TRBD2,few,TRBJ2-3,CSARDIAGGDTQYF,TGCAGTGCTAGAGACATCGCGGGGGGAGATACGCAGTATTTT
TRBV5-1,TRBD1,NA,TRBJ1-1,CASSYGQGNGEAFF,TGCGCCAGCAGCTACGGACAGGGGAACGGTGAAGCTTTCTTT
TRBV3-1,TRBD1,few,TRBJ2-1,CASGTGYNEQFF,TGTGCCTCCGGGACAGGGTATAATGAGCAGTTCTTC
TRBV5-4,NA,NA,TRBJ2-5,CASSLGGSEETQYF,TGTGCCAGCAGCTTGGGGGGGAGTGAAGAGACCCAGTACTTC
TRBV3-1,NA,many,TRBJ2-7,CASSLSYYEQYF,TGTGCCAGCAGCCTATCCTACTACGAGCAGTACTTC
TRBV12-3/TRBV12-4,NA,few,TRBJ1-2,CASLGGAGYTF,TGTGCCAGCCTCGGCGGCGCCGGCTACACCTTC
TRBV9,TRBD2,few,TRBJ2-3,CASSVGGTSGGDTQYF,TGTGCCAGCAGCGTAGGAGGGACTAGCGGGGGAGATACGCAGTATTTT
TRBV7-9,NA,NA,TRBJ2-7,CASSLAGLHEQYF,TGTGCCAGCAGCTTAGCGGGTCTCCACGAGCAGTACTTC
TRBV25-1,NA,NA,TRBJ1-6,CASSEWGRENSPLHF,TGTGCCAGCAGTGAATGGGGTCGGGAGAATTCACCCCTCCACTTT